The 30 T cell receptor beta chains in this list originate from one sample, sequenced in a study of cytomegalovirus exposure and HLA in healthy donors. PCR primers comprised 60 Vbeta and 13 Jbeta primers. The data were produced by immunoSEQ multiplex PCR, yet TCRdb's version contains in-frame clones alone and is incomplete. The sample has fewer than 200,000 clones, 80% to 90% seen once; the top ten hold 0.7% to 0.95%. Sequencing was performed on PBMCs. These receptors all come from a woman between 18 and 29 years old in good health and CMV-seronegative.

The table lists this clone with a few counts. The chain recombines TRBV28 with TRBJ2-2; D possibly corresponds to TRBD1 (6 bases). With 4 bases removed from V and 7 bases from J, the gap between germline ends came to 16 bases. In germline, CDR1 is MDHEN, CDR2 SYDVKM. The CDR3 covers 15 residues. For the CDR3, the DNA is TGTGCCAGCAGTTCTATCGGGACATCCCACGGGGAGCTGTTTTTT. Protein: CASSSIGTSHGELFF.

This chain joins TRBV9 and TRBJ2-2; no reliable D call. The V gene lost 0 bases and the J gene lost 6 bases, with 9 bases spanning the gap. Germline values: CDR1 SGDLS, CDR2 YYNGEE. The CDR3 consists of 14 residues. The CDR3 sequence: CASSVDAAAGELFF. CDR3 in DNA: TGTGCCAGCAGCGTAGATGCGGCAGCCGGGGAGCTGTTTTTT.

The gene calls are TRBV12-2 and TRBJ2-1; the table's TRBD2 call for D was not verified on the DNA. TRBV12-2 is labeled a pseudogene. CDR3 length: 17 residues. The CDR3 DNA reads TGTGCAAGTCGCTTAGCGTCTAGCGGGAGAACCTACAATGAGCAGTTCTTC. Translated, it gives CASRLASSGRTYNEQFF.

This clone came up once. CDR3 region: CASTGDNTEAFF. CDR3 nucleotides: TGTGCCAGCACGGGTGATAACACTGAAGCTTTCTTT. The chain carries TRBV2 and TRBJ1-1; no reliable D call. V lost 7 bases and J 2 bases, leaving 8 bases between the germline ends. The CDR3 is 12 amino acids. Germline V gives CDR1 SNHLY, CDR2 FYNNEI. The full variable domain, in which reference TRBV2 and TRBJ1-1 provide the parts outside the CDR3, is EPEVTQTPSHQVTQMGQEVILRCVPISNHLYFYWYRQILGQKVEFLVSFYNNEISEKSEIFDDQFSVERPDGSNFTLKIRSTKLEDSAMYFCASTGDNTEAFFGQGTRLTVV.

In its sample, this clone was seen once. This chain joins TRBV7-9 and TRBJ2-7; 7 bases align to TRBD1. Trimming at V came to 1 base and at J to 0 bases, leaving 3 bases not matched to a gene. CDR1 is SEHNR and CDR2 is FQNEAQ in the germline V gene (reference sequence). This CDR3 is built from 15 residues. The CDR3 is CASSLGDSNSYEQYF. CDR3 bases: TGTGCCAGCAGCTTAGGGGACAGCAACTCCTACGAGCAGTACTTC.

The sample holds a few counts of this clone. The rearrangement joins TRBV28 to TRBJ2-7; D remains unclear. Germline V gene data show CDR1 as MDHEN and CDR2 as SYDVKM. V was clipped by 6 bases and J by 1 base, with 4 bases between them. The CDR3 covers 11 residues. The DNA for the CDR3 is TGTGCCAGCAGGCGTTCCTACGAGCAGTACTTC. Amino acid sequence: CASRRSYEQYF.

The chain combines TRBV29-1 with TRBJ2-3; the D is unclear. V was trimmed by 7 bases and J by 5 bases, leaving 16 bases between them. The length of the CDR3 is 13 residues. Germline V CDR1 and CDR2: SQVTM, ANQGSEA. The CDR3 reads CSAPIGSQDTQYF. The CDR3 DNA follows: TGCAGCGCCCCCATCGGGTCTCAAGATACGCAGTATTTT.

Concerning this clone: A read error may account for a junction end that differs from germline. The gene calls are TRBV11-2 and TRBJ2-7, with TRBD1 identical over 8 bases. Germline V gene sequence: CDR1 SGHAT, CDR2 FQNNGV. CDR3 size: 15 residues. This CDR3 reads CASSPRPGTGYVQYF. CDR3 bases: TGTGCCAGCAGCCCCCGGCCCGGGACAGGTTACGTGCAGTACTTC.

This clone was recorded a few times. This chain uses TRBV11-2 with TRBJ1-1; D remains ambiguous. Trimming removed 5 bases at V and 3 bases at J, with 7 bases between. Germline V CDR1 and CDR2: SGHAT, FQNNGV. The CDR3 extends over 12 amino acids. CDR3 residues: CASSPQYTEAFF. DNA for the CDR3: TGTGCCAGCAGCCCACAGTACACTGAAGCTTTCTTT.

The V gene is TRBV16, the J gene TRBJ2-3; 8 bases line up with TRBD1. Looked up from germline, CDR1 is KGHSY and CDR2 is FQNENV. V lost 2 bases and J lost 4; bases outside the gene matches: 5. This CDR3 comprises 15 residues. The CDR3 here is CASSQETGEADTQYF. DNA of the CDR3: TGTGCCAGCAGCCAAGAGACAGGGGAAGCAGATACGCAGTATTTT. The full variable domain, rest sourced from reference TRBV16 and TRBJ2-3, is GEEVAQTPKHLVRGEGQKAKLYCAPIKGHSYVFWYQQVLKNEFKFLISFQNENVFDETGMPKERFSAKCLPNSPCSLEIQATKLEDSAVYFCASSQETGEADTQYFGPGTRLTVL.

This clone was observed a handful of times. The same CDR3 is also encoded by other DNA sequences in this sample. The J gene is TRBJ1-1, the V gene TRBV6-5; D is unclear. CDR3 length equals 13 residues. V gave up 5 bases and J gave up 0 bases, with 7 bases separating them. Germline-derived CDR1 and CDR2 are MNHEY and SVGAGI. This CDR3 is CASSRGLNTEAFF. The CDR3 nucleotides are TGTGCCAGCAGTCGAGGGCTGAACACTGAAGCTTTCTTT.

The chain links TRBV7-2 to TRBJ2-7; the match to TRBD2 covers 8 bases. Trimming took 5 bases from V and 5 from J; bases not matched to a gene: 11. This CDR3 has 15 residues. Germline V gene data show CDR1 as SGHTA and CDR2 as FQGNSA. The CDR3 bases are TGTGCCAGCAGCAATTTCGGCGGGAGGATCCACGAGCAGTACTTC. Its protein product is CASSNFGGRIHEQYF.

CDR3 sequence: CASSLGLTTYNEQFF. In DNA form, the CDR3 reads TGTGCCAGCAGCTTAGGGCTAACTACCTACAATGAGCAGTTCTTC. The genes are TRBV7-9 and TRBJ2-1; D not certain. CDR3 length: 15 amino acids. Trimming shortened V by 1 base and J by 2 bases, and 9 bases separated the two germline ends. Germline CDR1 reads SEHNR; CDR2 reads FQNEAQ (reference sequence).

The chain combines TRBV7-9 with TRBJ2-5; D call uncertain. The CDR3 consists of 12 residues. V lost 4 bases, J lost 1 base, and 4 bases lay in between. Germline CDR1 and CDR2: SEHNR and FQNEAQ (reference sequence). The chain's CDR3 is CASSSSQETQYF. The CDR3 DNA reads TGTGCCAGCAGCTCCTCCCAAGAGACCCAGTACTTC. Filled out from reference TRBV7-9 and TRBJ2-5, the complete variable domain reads DTGVSQNPRHKITKRGQNVTFRCDPISEHNRLYWYRQTLGQGPEFLTYFQNEAQLEKSRLLSDRFSAERPKGSFSTLEIQRTEQGDSAMYLCASSSSQETQYFGPGTRLLVL.

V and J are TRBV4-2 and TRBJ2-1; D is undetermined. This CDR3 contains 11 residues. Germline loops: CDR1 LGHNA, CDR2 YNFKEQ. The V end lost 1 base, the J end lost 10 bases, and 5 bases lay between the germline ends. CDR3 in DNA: TGTGCCAGCAGCCAAGGCGCCGAGCAGTTCTTC. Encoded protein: CASSQGAEQFF.

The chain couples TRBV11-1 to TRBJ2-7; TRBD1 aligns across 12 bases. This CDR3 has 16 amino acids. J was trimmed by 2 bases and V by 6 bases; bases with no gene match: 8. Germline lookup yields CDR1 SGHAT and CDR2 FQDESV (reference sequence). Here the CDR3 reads CASRGTGGEGAYEQYF. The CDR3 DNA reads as TGTGCCAGCAGAGGGACAGGGGGCGAGGGAGCCTACGAGCAGTACTTC.

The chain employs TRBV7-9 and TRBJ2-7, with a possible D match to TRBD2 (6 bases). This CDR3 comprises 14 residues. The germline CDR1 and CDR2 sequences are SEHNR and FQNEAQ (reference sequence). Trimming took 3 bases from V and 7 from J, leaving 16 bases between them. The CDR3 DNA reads TGTGCCAGCAGCTTGGGCGGGCTGACTAGTGAGCAGTACTTC. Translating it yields CASSLGGLTSEQYF.

The CDR3 loop reads CASSQEPSGMYEQYF. As DNA, the CDR3 is TGTGCCAGCAGCCAAGAACCTAGCGGGATGTACGAGCAGTACTTC. The genes are TRBV4-2 and TRBJ2-7, with 9 bases aligning to TRBD2. CDR3 length equals 15 residues. Per the germline V gene, CDR1 is LGHNA and CDR2 is YNFKEQ. V was clipped by 0 bases and J by 4 bases; unmatched bases: 4.

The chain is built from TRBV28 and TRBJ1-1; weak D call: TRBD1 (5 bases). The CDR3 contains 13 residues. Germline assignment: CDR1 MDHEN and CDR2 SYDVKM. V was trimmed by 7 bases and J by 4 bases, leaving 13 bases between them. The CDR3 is CASTRFGGTEAFF. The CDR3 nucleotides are TGTGCCAGCACCCGCTTCGGGGGCACTGAAGCTTTCTTT.

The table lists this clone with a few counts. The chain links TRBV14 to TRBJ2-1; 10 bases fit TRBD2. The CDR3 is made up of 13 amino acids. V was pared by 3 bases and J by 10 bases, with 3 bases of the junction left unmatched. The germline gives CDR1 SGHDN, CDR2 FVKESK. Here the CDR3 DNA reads TGTGCCAGCAGCCAGGAACTAGCGGGAGAGCAGTTCTTC. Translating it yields CASSQELAGEQFF.

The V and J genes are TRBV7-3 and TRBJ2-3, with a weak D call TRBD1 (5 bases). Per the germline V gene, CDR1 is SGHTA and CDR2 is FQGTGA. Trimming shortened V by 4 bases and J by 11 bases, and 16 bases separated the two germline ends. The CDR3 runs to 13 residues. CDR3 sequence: CASSSPQDHRQYF. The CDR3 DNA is TGTGCCAGCAGCTCACCACAGGACCACAGGCAGTATTTT.

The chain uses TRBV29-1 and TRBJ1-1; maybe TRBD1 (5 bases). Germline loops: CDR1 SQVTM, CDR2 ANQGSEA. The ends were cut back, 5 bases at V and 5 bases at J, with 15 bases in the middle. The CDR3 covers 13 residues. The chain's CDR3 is CSVTQGPKTEAFF. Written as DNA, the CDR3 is TGCAGCGTTACTCAGGGCCCCAAGACTGAAGCTTTCTTT.

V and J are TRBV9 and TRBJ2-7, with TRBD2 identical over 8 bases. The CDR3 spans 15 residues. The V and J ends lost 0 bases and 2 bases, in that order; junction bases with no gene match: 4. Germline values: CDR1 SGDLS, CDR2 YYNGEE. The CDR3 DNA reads TGTGCCAGCAGCGTAGCGGGGGGGGACCCCTACGAGCAGTACTTC. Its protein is CASSVAGGDPYEQYF.

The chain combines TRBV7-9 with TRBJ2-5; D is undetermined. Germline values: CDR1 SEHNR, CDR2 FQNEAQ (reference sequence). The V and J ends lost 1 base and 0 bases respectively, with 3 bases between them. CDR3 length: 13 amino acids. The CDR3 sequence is CASSLVYQETQYF. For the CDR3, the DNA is TGTGCCAGCAGCTTAGTCTACCAAGAGACCCAGTACTTC.

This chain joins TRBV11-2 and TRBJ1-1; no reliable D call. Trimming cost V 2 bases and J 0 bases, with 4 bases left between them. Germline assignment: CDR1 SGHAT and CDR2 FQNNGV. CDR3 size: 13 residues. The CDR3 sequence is CASSLSMNTEAFF. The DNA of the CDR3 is TGTGCCAGCAGCTTATCTATGAACACTGAAGCTTTCTTT.

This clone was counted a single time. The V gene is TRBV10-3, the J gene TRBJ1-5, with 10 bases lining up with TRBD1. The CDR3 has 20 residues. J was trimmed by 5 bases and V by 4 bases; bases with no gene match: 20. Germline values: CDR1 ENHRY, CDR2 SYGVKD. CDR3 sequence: CAISGNSGTGDLQSDQPQHF. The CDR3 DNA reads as TGTGCCATCAGTGGGAACTCCGGGACAGGGGACCTACAAAGCGATCAGCCCCAGCATTTT.

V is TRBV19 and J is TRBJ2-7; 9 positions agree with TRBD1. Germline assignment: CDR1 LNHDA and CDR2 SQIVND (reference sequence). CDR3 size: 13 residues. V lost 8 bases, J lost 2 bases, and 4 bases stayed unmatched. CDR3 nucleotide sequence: TGTGCCAGTGGGACAGGGTACACCTACGAGCAGTACTTC. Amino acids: CASGTGYTYEQYF.

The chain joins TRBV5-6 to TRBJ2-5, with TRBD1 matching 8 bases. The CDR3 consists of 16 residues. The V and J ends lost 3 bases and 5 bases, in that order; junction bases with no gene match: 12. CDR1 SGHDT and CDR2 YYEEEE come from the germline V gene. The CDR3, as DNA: TGTGCCAGCAGCTCCGACAGGACAGGGCCCAGGGAGACCCAGTACTTC. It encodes CASSSDRTGPRETQYF.

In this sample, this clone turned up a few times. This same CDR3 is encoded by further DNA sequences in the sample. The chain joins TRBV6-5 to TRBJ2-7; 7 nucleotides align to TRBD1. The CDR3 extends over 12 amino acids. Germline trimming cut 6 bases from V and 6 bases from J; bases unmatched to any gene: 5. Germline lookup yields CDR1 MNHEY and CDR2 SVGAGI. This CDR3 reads CASSRQGSEQYF. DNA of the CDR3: TGTGCCAGCAGCCGACAGGGCTCCGAGCAGTACTTC.

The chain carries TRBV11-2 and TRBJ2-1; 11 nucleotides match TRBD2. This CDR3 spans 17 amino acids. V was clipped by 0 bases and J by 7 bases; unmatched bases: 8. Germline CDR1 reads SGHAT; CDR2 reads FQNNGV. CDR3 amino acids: CASSLDLVLAGVNEQFF. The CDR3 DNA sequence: TGTGCCAGCAGCTTAGATCTCGTACTAGCGGGAGTAAATGAGCAGTTCTTC.